The 25 T cell receptor beta chains reported below all come from one sample, sequenced in a study of breast tumors, draining lymph nodes, adjacent tissues. Axillary draining lymph nodes of breast cancer patients supplied the node samples. Via MiXCR, TCRdb re-called the multiplex PCR reads, giving one row per CDR3 protein. The table has under 300,000 distinct CDR3 sequences, nearly 35% seen once. Input material: axillary lymph node tissue. The origin of the receptors is a female donor with breast cancer. Some clones in this sample may be carry-over from other donors' samples.

This clonotype was counted at least ten times. The V call is TRBV4-1, the J call TRBJ1-2; D is uncertain. V was shortened by 1 base and J by 3 bases, with 9 bases between the two germline ends. Looked up from germline, CDR1 is MGHRA and CDR2 is YSYEKL. The CDR3 has 14 residues. The CDR3 region has the DNA TGCGCCAGCAGCCAAGGTGGGTGGGACTATGGCTACACCTTC. It codes for CASSQGGWDYGYTF.

This clonotype appeared many times. V is TRBV7-9 and J is TRBJ1-6; D is perhaps TRBD1 (5 bases). V was clipped by 2 bases and J by 10 bases, with 12 bases between them. This CDR3 region has 14 residues. Germline CDR1 SEHNR, CDR2 FQNEAQ (reference sequence). The CDR3 sequence: CASSLQAGLSPLHF. CDR3 DNA: TGTGCCAGCAGCTTACAAGCAGGGCTCTCACCCCTCCACTTT.

J is TRBJ1-6 and V is TRBV7-9, with TRBD1 identical over 10 bases. The CDR3 has 18 residues. Germline loops: CDR1 SEHNR, CDR2 FQNEAQ (reference sequence). The ends lost 6 bases at V and 7 bases at J; junction bases unmatched: 15. CDR3 protein: CASRTARSGDRGNSPLHF. The CDR3 region has the DNA TGTGCCAGCAGGACAGCCAGATCCGGGGACAGGGGCAATTCACCCCTCCACTTT.

Points on this clonotype: The CDR3 ends on some other residue instead of the conserved phenylalanine or tryptophan, so this is likely a read error. No DNA is shown, since the ends of the CDR3 on it are uncertain; the CDR3 is the one TCRdb lists. The chain couples TRBV2 to TRBJ2-7. Per germline, CDR1 SNHLY and CDR2 FYNNEI. The CDR3 has 8 amino acids, counting both end residues. The CDR3 region is CASSEVPE.

This clonotype was counted ten times or more. J is TRBJ1-3 and V is TRBV20-1, with unresolved D. Trimming stripped 6 bases from V and 0 bases from J, with 12 bases between. The CDR3 extends over 14 amino acids. From germline, CDR1 is DFQATT and CDR2 SNEGSKA (reference sequence). DNA for the CDR3: TGCAGTGCCCACCAGAGGAGCTCTGGAAACACCATATATTTT. Its translation is CSAHQRSSGNTIYF.

The chain is built from TRBV9 and TRBJ1-2; 7 bases agree with TRBD1. This CDR3 is built from 15 residues. The V gene end was trimmed by 0 bases and the J gene end by 4 bases; junction bases not matched to a gene: 6. The V gene's germline CDR1 is SGDLS and CDR2 YYNGEE. The CDR3 here is CASSVVPGQLYGYTF. The DNA of the CDR3 is TGTGCCAGCAGCGTAGTCCCGGGACAGCTCTATGGCTACACCTTC.

This clonotype was detected many times. This sequence joins TRBV20-1 and TRBJ1-6, with 7 bases identical to TRBD1. Germline V lookup: CDR1 DFQATT, CDR2 SNEGSKA (reference sequence). With 0 bases clipped from V and 7 bases from J, the junction kept 9 bases outside the gene matches. The CDR3 runs 16 residues. As DNA, the CDR3 is TGCAGTGCTAGAGATGCCGGGACAGCTCGCAATTCACCCCTCCACTTT. This sequence encodes CSARDAGTARNSPLHF.

J is TRBJ1-4 and V is TRBV11-2; D is perhaps TRBD1 (6 bases). From germline, CDR1 is SGHAT and CDR2 FQNNGV. V was clipped by 1 base and J by 6 bases, with 9 bases between them. The CDR3 totals 14 residues. The CDR3, as DNA: TGTGCCAGCAGCTTAGCCAGGGGAGATGAAAAACTGTTTTTT. It encodes CASSLARGDEKLFF.

This clonotype was seen many times. This chain links TRBV9 with TRBJ1-4, with 8 nucleotides matching TRBD1. Trimming at V came to 3 bases and at J to 3 bases, leaving 4 bases not matched to a gene. Germline CDR1 SGDLS, CDR2 YYNGEE. The length of the CDR3 is 15 residues. The CDR3 reads CASSGDRGANEKLFF. CDR3 sequence (DNA): TGTGCCAGCAGCGGCGACAGGGGCGCTAATGAAAAACTGTTTTTT. The complete variable domain, with remaining parts taken from reference TRBV9 and TRBJ1-4, reads DSGVTQTPKHLITATGQRVTLRCSPRSGDLSVYWYQQSLDQGLQFLIQYYNGEERAKGNILERFSAQQFPDLHSELNLSSLELGDSALYFCASSGDRGANEKLFFGSGTQLSVL.

This clonotype was detected only a few times. A much larger clone is a single base away; this may be a read error. The rearrangement joins TRBV20-1 to TRBJ2-5; D gene unclear. Per germline, CDR1 DFQATT and CDR2 SNEGSKA (reference sequence). The CDR3 is 12 amino acids. The CDR3 is CSGMAIQETPYF. DNA for the CDR3: TGCAGTGGGATGGCCATCCAAGAGACCCCGTACTTC.

The table lists this clonotype with many counts. This chain's CDR3 is CSVQTGGNVLTF. DNA of the CDR3: TGCAGCGTGCAAACAGGGGGTAACGTCCTGACTTTC. The V call is TRBV29-1, the J call TRBJ2-6; 8 bases align to TRBD1. The germline V gene has CDR1 SQVTM and CDR2 ANQGSEA. This CDR3 comprises 12 residues. V trimming: 6 bases; J trimming: 10 bases; junction bases outside the gene matches: 5.

This clonotype was observed a few times. A clone one base away is much larger, so this may be a read error. The chain links TRBV6-6 to TRBJ1-4, with 7 nucleotides matching TRBD1. Trimming took 6 bases from V and 8 from J; bases not matched to a gene: 6. From germline, CDR1 is MNHNY and CDR2 SVGAGI (reference sequence). This CDR3 has 13 residues. CDR3 region: CASSPDRWEKLFF. The CDR3 nucleotides are TGTGCCAGCAGCCCGGACAGGTGGGAAAAACTGTTTTTT.

This rearrangement joins TRBV24-1 to TRBJ1-4; D is ambiguous. The CDR3 extends over 16 amino acids. V lost 2 bases and J 5 bases, leaving 14 bases between the germline ends. The germline V gene encodes CDR1 KGHDR and CDR2 SFDVKD. CDR3 nucleotides: TGTGCCACCAGTGATTCGGCTAGCGGGAGGAATGAAAAACTGTTTTTT. Protein sequence: CATSDSASGRNEKLFF.

This clonotype was seen ten or more times. This chain uses TRBV5-1 with TRBJ2-1, with D possibly matching TRBD2 (5 bases). Trimming took off 0 bases at V and 1 base at J, with 5 bases between the two ends. The germline V gene has CDR1 SGHRS and CDR2 YFSETQ. This CDR3 is 14 amino acids long. Here the CDR3 reads CASSLGGSYNEQFF. The CDR3, as DNA: TGCGCCAGCAGCTTGGGAGGGTCCTACAATGAGCAGTTCTTC.

The chain uses TRBV7-9 and TRBJ2-1; D remains ambiguous. Germline CDR1 reads SEHNR; CDR2 reads FQNEAQ (reference sequence). This CDR3 spans 12 amino acids. With 5 bases removed from V and 10 bases from J, the gap between germline ends came to 12 bases. The CDR3 coding sequence is TGTGCCAGCAGCGATCCCGGCGGAGAGCAGTTCTTC. Its protein is CASSDPGGEQFF. The full variable domain, in which reference TRBV7-9 and TRBJ2-1 provide the parts outside the CDR3, is DTGVSQNPRHKITKRGQNVTFRCDPISEHNRLYWYRQTLGQGPEFLTYFQNEAQLEKSRLLSDRFSAERPKGSFSTLEIQRTEQGDSAMYLCASSDPGGEQFFGPGTRLTVL.

The rearrangement joins TRBV7-3 to TRBJ2-6; no reliable D call. The ends were cut back, 6 bases at V and 4 bases at J, with 4 bases in the middle. Germline loops: CDR1 SGHTA, CDR2 FQGTGA. The CDR3 runs to 12 residues. CDR3 nucleotide sequence: TGTGCCAGCAGATACGGGGCCAACGTCCTGACTTTC. This sequence encodes CASRYGANVLTF.

This clonotype was seen at least ten times. The V call is TRBV19, the J call TRBJ1-2; D not resolved. The V end lost 3 bases, the J end lost 2 bases, and 7 bases lay between the germline ends. The germline CDR1 and CDR2 sequences are LNHDA and SQIVND (reference sequence). The CDR3 is 13 amino acids. CDR3 nucleotides: TGTGCCAGTAGTATCTCCAGGAACTATGGCTACACCTTC. This translates into CASSISRNYGYTF. Full variable domain (remainder filled in from reference TRBV19 and TRBJ1-2): DGGITQSPKYLFRKEGQNVTLSCEQNLNHDAMYWYRQDPGQGLRLIYYSQIVNDFQKGDIAEGYSVSREKKESFPLTVTSAQKNPTAFYLCASSISRNYGYTFGSGTRLTVV.

On this clonotype itself: This may come from a read error, since a much larger clone is one base off. The genes are TRBV11-2 and TRBJ2-5; 9 bases align to TRBD2. V shed 1 base and J 4 bases; nucleotides not matched to a gene: 13. Germline values: CDR1 SGHAT, CDR2 FQNNGV. CDR3 length equals 18 residues. This CDR3 is CASSLGLAAGLVRETQYF. CDR3 DNA sequence: TGTGCCAGCAGCTTAGGACTAGCGGCGGGGCTCGTGAGAGAGACCCAGTACTTC. The full variable domain, completed using reference TRBV11-2 and TRBJ2-5, is EAGVAQSPRYKIIEKRQSVAFWCNPISGHATLYWYQQILGQGPKLLIQFQNNGVVDDSQLPKDRFSAERLKGVDSTLKIQPAKLEDSAVYLCASSLGLAAGLVRETQYFGPGTRLLVL.

The J gene is TRBJ2-3, the V gene TRBV7-3, with D maybe TRBD2 (7 bases). This CDR3 spans 16 amino acids. Germline values: CDR1 SGHTA, CDR2 FQGTGA. Trimming removed 2 bases from V and 2 bases from J, with 14 bases in between. The CDR3 coding sequence is TGTGCCAGCAGCTTAGGGGGGGCCGGGAACACAGATACGCAGTATTTT. Encoded protein: CASSLGGAGNTDTQYF.

The chain couples TRBV2 to TRBJ2-3, with 13 bases matching TRBD2. In germline, CDR1 is SNHLY, CDR2 FYNNEI. V lost 7 bases to trimming and J lost 0 bases; unmatched junction nucleotides: 13. The CDR3 consists of 19 residues. The CDR3 bases are TGTGCCAGCATGTCGCGGGGGACTAGCGGGGAGCCTAGCACAGATACGCAGTATTTT. This codes for CASMSRGTSGEPSTDTQYF.

The rearrangement joins TRBV4-2 to TRBJ2-2, with 11 bases that match TRBD2. The V gene end was trimmed by 0 bases and the J gene end by 6 bases; junction bases not matched to a gene: 3. Germline V gives CDR1 LGHNA, CDR2 YNFKEQ. This CDR3 has 16 residues. This CDR3 is CASSQELAGEAGELFF. CDR3 bases: TGTGCCAGCAGCCAAGAACTAGCGGGAGAGGCCGGGGAGCTGTTTTTT.

V is TRBV20-1 and J is TRBJ1-1; D is ambiguous. This CDR3 spans 13 amino acids. Trimming shortened V by 3 bases and J by 2 bases, and 10 bases separated the two germline ends. The germline V gene has CDR1 DFQATT and CDR2 SNEGSKA (reference sequence). CDR3 residues: CSASVWSNTEAFF. In DNA form, the CDR3 reads TGCAGTGCTAGTGTGTGGAGTAACACTGAAGCTTTCTTT.

This clonotype was observed a single time. This rearrangement joins TRBV2 to TRBJ2-1; the D gene is possibly TRBD2 (6 bases). V lost 6 bases and J lost 4, with 10 bases in between. CDR3 length: 13 amino acids. Germline CDR1 and CDR2: SNHLY and FYNNEI. The chain's CDR3 is CASRPSEYNEQFF. CDR3 sequence (DNA): TGTGCCAGCAGGCCTAGCGAATACAATGAGCAGTTCTTC.

This clonotype was picked up many times. CDR3 residues: CASSQGAGANYGYTF. In DNA form, the CDR3 reads TGTGCCAGCAGCCAGGGGGCAGGGGCGAACTATGGCTACACCTTC. This chain connects TRBV3-1 to TRBJ1-2, with D possibly matching TRBD1 (6 bases). The CDR3 runs 15 residues. Germline CDR1 is LGHDT and CDR2 is YNNKEL (reference sequence). Trimming took 3 bases from V and 2 from J, leaving 13 bases between them.

This clonotype was seen a few times. This clone may be a read error of a much larger clone one base away. CDR3 sequence: CSAYGGVNYAYTF. In DNA, the CDR3 is TGCAGTGCTTACGGAGGGGTGAACTATGCCTACACCTTC. The chain employs TRBV20-1 and TRBJ1-2; weak D call: TRBD1 (5 bases). The CDR3 is made up of 13 amino acids. CDR1 is DFQATT and CDR2 is SNEGSKA in the germline V gene (reference sequence).